Listed below are T cell receptor beta chains from one sample, sequenced in a study of CD8+CD57+ T cells in acquired aplastic anemia. MiXCR, applied by TCRdb to the reads, yields one record per CDR3 protein. The sample lists approximately 80,000 distinct CDR3 sequences, about 70% seen once, with approximately 80% in the top ten. Sequenced input: sorted CD4+, CD8+, or CD8+CD57+ T cells (not recorded which) from PBMCs. These receptors were taken from a human donor with aplastic anemia. Each CDR3 is given with its conserved first and last residue. The D gene is left open where the match is weak. The size field is filled for only some rows; it gives once, few, many or a size class.

d_call j_call v_call clone_size cdr3_nt cdr3_aa
. TRBJ2-3 TRBV29-1 . TGCAGCGTTCCTGACTACACAGATACGCAGTATTTT CSVPDYTDTQYF
. TRBJ2-7 TRBV4-2 . TGTGCCAGCAGCCATGGGGGGAGCTCCTACGAGCAGTACTTC CASSHGGSSYEQYF
. TRBJ1-2 TRBV2 . TGTGCCAGCAGCCAAGGAAGCGGCTATGGCTACACCTTC CASSQGSGYGYTF
. TRBJ2-7 TRBV29-1 . TGCAGCGTTTACGGGTCGGCAGGCCTTAAAGACGAGCAGTACTTC CSVYGSAGLKDEQYF
TRBD1 TRBJ2-3 TRBV9 . TGTGCCAGCAGCGTACAGGGGGCGCCATCCGATACGCAGTATTTT CASSVQGAPSDTQYF
. TRBJ1-2 TRBV6-1 once TGTGCCAGCAGTGACTCTCCGTTGTCCGGCTACACCTTC CASSDSPLSGYTF
TRBD2 TRBJ2-7 TRBV20-1 . TGCAGTGCCCTAGCCCTAGCGGGAGTAGACGAGCAGTACTTC CSALALAGVDEQYF
TRBD1 TRBJ1-2 TRBV10-3 few TGTGCCATCAGGACAGGGGGGAACTATGGCTACACCTTC CAIRTGGNYGYTF
TRBD2 TRBJ2-7 TRBV10-1 . TGCGCCAGCAGTGGAACCGGGACTAGCTCCTACGAGCAGTACTTC CASSGTGTSSYEQYF
. TRBJ2-2 TRBV7-2 . TGTGCCAGCAGCGGTGACACCGGGGAGCTGTTTTTT CASSGDTGELFF
TRBD1 TRBJ1-1 TRBV7-1 . TGTGCCAGCAGCTCCAACAGGGGGCGAGAAGCTTTCTTT CASSSNRGREAFF
. TRBJ2-7 TRBV20-1 . TGCAGTGCCACAGACCTCAGGGGAACCTACGGGCAGTACTTC CSATDLRGTYGQYF
. TRBJ2-1 TRBV11-1 . TGTGCCAGCAGCTTAGCAAGAGCCTACAATGAGCAGTTCTTC CASSLARAYNEQFF
. TRBJ1-6 TRBV2 . TGTGCCACCATCCGGGGGGGGACCTATAATTCACCCCTCCACTTT CATIRGGTYNSPLHF